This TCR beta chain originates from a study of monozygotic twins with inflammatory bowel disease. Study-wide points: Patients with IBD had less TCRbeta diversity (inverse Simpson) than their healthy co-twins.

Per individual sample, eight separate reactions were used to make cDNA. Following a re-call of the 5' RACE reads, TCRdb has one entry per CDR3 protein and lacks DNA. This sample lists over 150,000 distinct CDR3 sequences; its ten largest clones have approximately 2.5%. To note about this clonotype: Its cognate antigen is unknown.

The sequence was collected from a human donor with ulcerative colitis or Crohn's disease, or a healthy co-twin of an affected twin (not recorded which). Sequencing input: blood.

The CDR3 loop reads CASSPLGAENTEAFF. The chain employs TRBV5-1 and TRBJ1-1; TCRdb lists TRBD1, though no DNA is available to test this call. This CDR3 region has 15 residues. Germline loops: CDR1 SGHRS, CDR2 YFSETQ.